The 4 T cell receptor beta chains in this list originate from one sample, sequenced in a study of blood T cell repertoires in COVID-19. Clones were read by immunoSEQ multiplex PCR, and TCRdb kept only the in-frame ones, dropping some. This table holds approximately 68,000 clones, 80% to 90% found once. Sequencing was carried out using peripheral blood. The receptors originated from a human donor in a cohort sampled during active COVID-19.

The gene calls are TRBV7-6 and TRBJ2-1; TRBD2 might be the D (5 bases). Germline CDR1 reads SGHVS; CDR2 reads FNYEAQ. This CDR3 has 15 amino acids. V lost 4 bases and J lost 6, with 16 bases in between. The CDR3 DNA reads TGTGCCAGCAGCTCCCGGGTGGCTAGCCTCAATGAGCAGTTCTTC. This encodes CASSSRVASLNEQFF. Drawing the rest from reference TRBV7-6 and TRBJ2-1, the complete variable domain is GAGVSQSPRYKVTKRGQDVALRCDPISGHVSLYWYRQALGQGPEFLTYFNYEAQQDKSGLPNDRFSAERPEGSISTLTIQRTEQRDSAMYRCASSSRVASLNEQFFGPGTRLTVL.

This sequence joins TRBV15 and TRBJ2-1; 9 nucleotides match TRBD2. CDR3 length: 15 residues. Trimming removed 8 bases from V and 4 bases from J; junction bases left unmatched: 9. Germline V gene data show CDR1 as LNHNV and CDR2 as YYDKDF (reference sequence). CDR3 amino acids: CATFPSSGGYNEQFF. In DNA, the CDR3 is TGTGCCACCTTCCCCAGTAGCGGGGGTTACAATGAGCAGTTCTTC.

The chain links TRBV15 to TRBJ2-7, with unresolved D. V dropped 5 bases and J dropped 2 bases, with 13 bases sitting between them. Germline CDR1 LNHNV, CDR2 YYDKDF (reference sequence). CDR3 length: 14 amino acids. CDR3 protein: CATSPGTGPYEQYF. CDR3 nucleotides: TGTGCCACCAGCCCGGGTACCGGCCCCTACGAGCAGTACTTC.

V and J are TRBV27 and TRBJ2-7; 9 positions match TRBD1. Germline-derived CDR1 and CDR2 are MNHEY and SMNVEV (reference sequence). J lost 4 bases, V lost 5 bases, and 9 bases had no gene match. The CDR3 consists of 15 residues. The CDR3 coding sequence is TGTGCCAGCAGTCTCGGGGGACAGGGTATTTACGAGCAGTACTTC. It is translated as CASSLGGQGIYEQYF.